In this sample, the clone carrying this TCR beta chain turned up a few times. Germline assignment: CDR1 MNHEY and CDR2 SMNVEV (reference sequence). The CDR3 sequence is 14 residues long. V lost 2 bases to trimming and J lost 8 bases, with 13 bases between them. The authors prepared the TCRbeta library with unique molecular identifiers. TCRdb independently ran MiXCR on the PCR reads; one entry per CDR3 protein. The top ten hold approximately 6.6% of the sample, which has approximately 240,000 distinct CDR3 sequences, under 9.5% seen once. The data belong to a study of T-cell reconstitution after alpha-beta-depleted transplantation in children.

Specimen: PBMCs from the stem cell graft donor, collected from the stem cell graft. V gene TRBV27 combines with J gene TRBJ2-1; TRBD2 might be the D (6 bases). This TCR came from a human donor who donated a stem cell graft to a child with acute lymphoblastic leukemia. The CDR3 bases are TGTGCCAGCAGTTTACCGACTAGTACCCATGAGCAGTTCTTC. Its translation: CASSLPTSTHEQFF.